The 3 T cell receptor beta chains below all came from one sample that was sequenced in a study of shared clonotypes between healthy human individuals. Sequencing was performed with immunoSEQ multiplex PCR; in TCRdb, only in-frame clones are kept and a portion is missing. The profile covers 800,000 to 1,200,000 clones, with roughly 74% appearing a single time and under 0.65% taken by the ten largest. Sequencing was done on a sample of memory CD4+ T cells from PBMCs. Subset described: CD45RA-negative fraction. Receptor source: a man aged 18 to 35 in good health. Some clones in this sample may be carry-over from other donors' samples.

The rearrangement joins TRBV5-1 to TRBJ2-3; 8 bases fit TRBD1. The junction had 7 bases not matched to a gene; V was cut back by 0 bases and J by 4 bases. The CDR3 spans 16 residues. Per germline, CDR1 SGHRS and CDR2 YFSETQ. The CDR3 DNA reads TGCGCCAGCAGCTTGGTACCGGGACAGGTCCCAGATACGCAGTATTTT. This sequence encodes CASSLVPGQVPDTQYF. The full variable domain, completed using reference TRBV5-1 and TRBJ2-3, is KAGVTQTPRYLIKTRGQQVTLSCSPISGHRSVSWYQQTPGQGLQFLFEYFSETQRNKGNFPGRFSGRQFSNSRSEMNVSTLELGDSALYLCASSLVPGQVPDTQYFGPGTRLTVL.

V usage is TRBV5-6 and J usage is TRBJ1-3; perhaps TRBD1 as D (6 bases). The CDR3 covers 16 residues. Germline V gene sequence: CDR1 SGHDT, CDR2 YYEEEE. V dropped 0 bases and J dropped 0 bases, with 10 bases sitting between them. CDR3 sequence (DNA): TGTGCCAGCAGCTTGGGAGGGGGATACTCTGGAAACACCATATATTTT. Its protein product is CASSLGGGYSGNTIYF.

The chain carries TRBV2 and TRBJ1-5, with 7 nucleotides matching TRBD1. CDR3 size: 15 residues. Germline loops: CDR1 SNHLY, CDR2 FYNNEI. Germline trimming cut 4 bases from V and 2 bases from J; bases unmatched to any gene: 5. The CDR3 DNA is TGTGCCAGCAGTGGGGACAGTCAAGGCAATCAGCCCCAGCATTTT. Its translation: CASSGDSQGNQPQHF.